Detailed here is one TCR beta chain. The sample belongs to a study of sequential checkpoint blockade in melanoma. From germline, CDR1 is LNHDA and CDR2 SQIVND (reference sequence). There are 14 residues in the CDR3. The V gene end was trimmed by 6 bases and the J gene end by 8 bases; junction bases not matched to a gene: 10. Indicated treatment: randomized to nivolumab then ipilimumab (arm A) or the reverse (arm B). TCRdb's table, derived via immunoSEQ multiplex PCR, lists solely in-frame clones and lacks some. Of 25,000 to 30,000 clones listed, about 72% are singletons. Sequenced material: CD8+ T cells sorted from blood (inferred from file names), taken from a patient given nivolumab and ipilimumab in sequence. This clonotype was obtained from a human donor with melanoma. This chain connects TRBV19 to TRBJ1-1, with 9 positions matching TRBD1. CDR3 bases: TGTGCCAGTAGACCTTGGGGACAGGGATCAGAAGCTTTCTTT. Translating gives CASRPWGQGSEAFF.